This is a list of T cell receptor beta chains from one sample in a study of blood T cell repertoires in COVID-19. This table comes from immunoSEQ multiplex PCR, and its TCRdb copy is limited to in-frame clones, with some not included. The table records hundreds of thousands of clones, 83% of them present only once. The source material was peripheral blood. The receptors derive from a woman aged 40 to 49 with active or convalescent COVID-19. The CDR3 runs from the conserved cysteine through the conserved F or W. The D gene is left open where the match is weak.

V	J	D	CDR3	DNA
TRBV11-3	TRBJ2-1	TRBD2	CASSSGLAGGPSYNEQFF	TGTGCCAGCAGCTCAGGACTAGCGGGAGGACCTTCCTACAATGAGCAGTTCTTC
TRBV7-2	TRBJ2-7	TRBD1	CASSSMWILRTGTYEQYF	TGTGCCAGCAGCTCCATGTGGATTTTAAGGACAGGGACTTACGAGCAGTACTTC
TRBV11-3	TRBJ2-5	-	CASSKGGGETQYF	TGTGCCAGCAGCAAAGGGGGTGGAGAGACCCAGTACTTC
TRBV7-9	TRBJ2-5	TRBD1	CASSPILDRVEETQYF	TGTGCCAGCAGCCCCATCCTCGACAGGGTGGAAGAGACCCAGTACTTC
TRBV6-6	TRBJ2-7	-	CASSYKVGGTYEQYF	TGTGCCAGCAGTTACAAAGTCGGAGGCACCTACGAGCAGTACTTC
TRBV4-1	TRBJ2-6	-	CASSPGISGANVLTF	TGCGCCAGCAGCCCAGGGATCTCTGGGGCCAACGTCCTGACTTTC
TRBV11-2	TRBJ1-2	-	CASSLTGNGYTF	TGTGCCAGCAGCCTCACAGGGAATGGCTACACCTTC
TRBV2	TRBJ1-6	-	CASSASPEAPLHF	TGTGCCAGCAGCGCTAGCCCCGAAGCACCCCTCCACTTT
TRBV9	TRBJ2-4	-	CASSAQAPTGSVFDIQYF	TGTGCCAGCAGCGCTCAGGCCCCTACAGGGTCCGTTTTTGACATTCAGTACTTC
TRBV10-3	TRBJ2-7	TRBD1	CAIRDRDEQYF	TGTGCCATCAGGGACAGGGACGAGCAGTACTTC
TRBV11-2	TRBJ2-7	TRBD1	CASRSDRDRSYEQYF	TGTGCCAGCAGATCAGACCGGGACAGGTCTTACGAGCAGTACTTC
TRBV4-2	TRBJ2-7	TRBD1	CASSQAVQGGAFYEQYF	TGTGCCAGCAGCCAGGCGGTACAGGGGGGCGCGTTCTACGAGCAGTACTTC
TRBV29-1	TRBJ1-3	TRBD1	CSVGTGSGNTIYF	TGCAGCGTTGGGACAGGATCGGGAAACACCATATATTTT
TRBV7-2	TRBJ2-7	TRBD2	CASSLASLAGGSLYEQYF	TGTGCCAGCAGCTTAGCTTCCCTAGCGGGGGGCTCCCTCTACGAGCAGTACTTC
TRBV5-5	TRBJ1-3	-	CASSRGAEHSGNTIYF	TGTGCCAGCAGCCGGGGGGCAGAACACTCTGGAAACACCATATATTTT
TRBV19	TRBJ1-1	-	CASSILITDNTEAFF	TGTGCCAGTAGTATACTTATAACAGACAACACTGAAGCTTTCTTT
TRBV15	TRBJ1-1	TRBD1	CATTGGEDTEAFF	TGTGCCACCACAGGGGGAGAGGACACTGAAGCTTTCTTT
TRBV2	TRBJ2-7	TRBD2	CASSEGEGPEQYF	TGTGCCAGCAGTGAAGGGGAGGGACCCGAGCAGTACTTC
TRBV21-1	TRBJ2-7	-	CASSKTGGSYEQYF	TGTGCCAGCAGCAAGACAGGGGGCAGCTACGAGCAGTACTTC
TRBV4-1	TRBJ1-5	TRBD1	CASSLGQGNQPQHF	TGCGCCAGCAGCCTAGGACAGGGAAATCAGCCCCAGCATTTT